The following is a T cell receptor (beta chain) sequence with its context. What it binds is unknown. At the DNA level, this CDR3 is encoded by other sequences in the same sample as well. This entry is derived from a study of shared clonotypes between healthy human individuals. V lost 4 bases, J lost 4 bases, and 6 bases stayed unmatched. Germline V CDR1 and CDR2: WNHNN, SYGVQD (reference sequence). This CDR3 has 14 amino acids. Clones were read by immunoSEQ multiplex PCR, and TCRdb kept only the in-frame ones, dropping some. The repertoire has about 990,000 clones, 75% to 80% of them found once; the top ten carry 0.5% to 0.65%. All participating donors were Caucasian adults from Nashville, Tennessee. Overall study findings and caveats: How much donors shared clonotypes was expected to be affected by sequencing depth.

Sequencing used memory CD4+ T cells from PBMCs. Noted subset: CD45RA-negative fraction. The sequence was obtained from a man younger than 30 in good health. Some clones in this sample may be carry-over from other donors' samples. This rearrangement joins TRBV10-1 to TRBJ2-5; the match to TRBD1 covers 7 bases. The CDR3 loop is CASSGGGLGETQYF. CDR3 in DNA: TGCGCCAGCAGTGGAGGGGGCTTGGGAGAGACCCAGTACTTC.